This T cell receptor (beta chain) was sequenced for a study of T-cell memory formation after mild COVID-19. A 5'RACE reaction primed in the constant segment made cDNA libraries of TCR alpha and TCR beta, and these carried sample barcodes and UMIs. In TCRdb, the 5' RACE reads were re-called with MiXCR into one record per CDR3 protein. Here the sample spans 350,000 to 500,000 distinct CDR3 sequences, 15% to 25% being singletons. This clonotype was detected only a few times. What it recognizes is unknown. General study points: Largely, contracting CD4+ clones fell within CM and EM, and contracting CD8+ clones within EMRA.

Input material: PBMCs or a T cell subset sorted from them (not recorded which). The TCR originated in an adult woman who had mild COVID-19 (a few samples of this study predate the infection). Cell type and time point are not known.

CDR3: CATSGTANYGYTF. The CDR3 bases are TGTGCCACCAGTGGAACAGCTAACTATGGCTACACCTTC. The rearrangement links TRBV24-1 to TRBJ1-2; D remains ambiguous. V lost 5 bases and J 0 bases, leaving 6 bases between the germline ends. Germline loops: CDR1 KGHDR, CDR2 SFDVKD. The CDR3 consists of 13 residues.